This entry lists 25 T cell receptor beta chains sequenced from one sample in a study of control samples from healthy donors and cancer patients. The data were produced by immunoSEQ multiplex PCR, yet TCRdb's version contains in-frame clones alone and is incomplete. The sample includes approximately 120,000 clones, roughly 87% seen only once; the top ten take around 2%. Material for sequencing was blood. The receptors originated from a man between 18 and 29 years old in good health.

Here the CDR3 DNA reads TGTGCCAGCAGTCCCGGGGGGGTTGGGGAGACCCAGTACTTC. It encodes CASSPGGVGETQYF. V and J are TRBV25-1 and TRBJ2-5; 8 nucleotides match TRBD2. This CDR3 comprises 14 residues. CDR1 and CDR2 from the germline V gene are MGHDK and SYGVNS. V shed 5 bases, J shed 5 bases, and the junction held 7 bases outside the gene matches.

This clone was detected once. This chain links TRBV6-2 or TRBV6-3 with TRBJ2-1, with 11 bases aligning to TRBD2. Germline loops: CDR1 MNHEY, CDR2 SVGEGT. There are 17 residues in the CDR3. V trimming: 2 bases; J trimming: 5 bases; junction bases outside the gene matches: 8. The CDR3: CASSYHRTSGRNNEQFF. The CDR3 nucleotides are TGTGCCAGCAGTTACCATCGGACTAGCGGGCGCAACAATGAGCAGTTCTTC.

CDR3 bases: TGCGCCAGCAGTCTCCGGGACAGGGGGCTAGCGGGAGCAACGGGCGAGCAGTACTTC. Encoded protein: CASSLRDRGLAGATGEQYF. The chain uses TRBV10-1 and TRBJ2-7; 12 nucleotides align to TRBD1. The CDR3 has 19 amino acids. Germline CDR1 WNHNN, CDR2 SYGVQD (reference sequence). V was pared by 5 bases and J by 6 bases, with 20 bases of the junction left unmatched.

The V call is TRBV12-3 or TRBV12-4, the J call TRBJ2-7, with D perhaps TRBD1 (6 bases). The ends were cut back, 8 bases at V and 3 bases at J, with 14 bases in the middle. CDR3 length: 13 residues. CDR3 amino acids: CASLLGHSYEQYF. The CDR3 DNA reads TGTGCCAGCCTTCTGGGACACAGCTACGAGCAGTACTTC.

This clone has only a few counts. V gene TRBV4-2 combines with J gene TRBJ1-5; D gene unclear. Trimming stripped 1 base from V and 3 bases from J, with 10 bases between. CDR3 length: 15 residues. Looked up from germline, CDR1 is LGHNA and CDR2 is YNFKEQ. The DNA for the CDR3 is TGTGCCAGCAGCCAAGGACGAGGAAACAATCAGCCCCAGCATTTT. Amino acid sequence: CASSQGRGNNQPQHF.

The V and J genes are TRBV2 and TRBJ2-7; no clear D gene. The length of the CDR3 is 12 residues. Germline V gene sequence: CDR1 SNHLY, CDR2 FYNNEI. Trimming took off 7 bases at V and 7 bases at J, with 14 bases between the two ends. CDR3 amino acids: CASTELAQEQYF. In DNA form, the CDR3 reads TGTGCCAGCACCGAATTAGCTCAAGAGCAGTACTTC.

V usage is TRBV6-4 and J usage is TRBJ2-3; D could derive from TRBD1 or TRBD2 (8 bases each). V lost 6 bases, J lost 4 bases, and 17 bases lay in between. The CDR3 sequence is 15 residues long. Germline V lookup: CDR1 MRHNA, CDR2 SNTAGT. The CDR3 loop is CASRDRAGGPDTQYF. CDR3 nucleotide sequence: TGTGCCAGCAGGGACAGGGCGGGAGGCCCAGATACGCAGTATTTT.

The chain joins TRBV5-1 to TRBJ2-7, with 13 nucleotides matching TRBD2. Germline V CDR1 and CDR2: SGHRS, YFSETQ. The CDR3 has 16 amino acids. Losses at the gene ends were 4 bases for V and 0 bases for J; bases not matched to a gene: 4. In nucleotides, the CDR3 is TGCGCCAGCAGCCCGGGACTAGCGGGGATCTCCTACGAGCAGTACTTC. Its translation: CASSPGLAGISYEQYF.

The chain couples TRBV6-5 to TRBJ1-5, with a weak D call TRBD1 (5 bases). From germline, CDR1 is MNHEY and CDR2 SVGAGI. CDR3 length: 14 residues. Trimming stripped 7 bases from V and 7 bases from J, with 17 bases between. The CDR3 nucleotides read TGTGCCAGCATCGCAGGGATGGCAGGGCAGCCCCAGCATTTT. It is translated as CASIAGMAGQPQHF.

The chain carries TRBV29-1 and TRBJ2-5; the D gene is possibly TRBD1 (6 bases). The CDR3 has 13 residues. From germline, CDR1 is SQVTM and CDR2 ANQGSEA. Deletions cut 6 bases from V and 3 bases from J, with 14 bases between. Here the CDR3 reads CSVIVRDKETQYF. DNA for the CDR3: TGCAGCGTCATTGTCCGGGACAAAGAGACCCAGTACTTC.

This clone appeared once. The rearrangement links TRBV5-5 to TRBJ2-7; 7 bases fit TRBD1. From germline, CDR1 is SGHKS and CDR2 YYEKEE (reference sequence). V lost 0 bases, J lost 6 bases, and 6 bases stayed unmatched. The CDR3 length is 14 residues. CDR3 sequence: CASSLEGGTPEQYF. CDR3 DNA sequence: TGTGCCAGCAGCTTGGAAGGGGGCACGCCCGAGCAGTACTTC.

The chain recombines TRBV6-4 with TRBJ2-3; 8 bases are shared with TRBD2. Trimming took 0 bases from V and 5 from J; bases not matched to a gene: 7. CDR3 length: 16 residues. The germline CDR1 and CDR2 sequences are MRHNA and SNTAGT. CDR3 sequence: CASSDSGSGALDTQYF. In DNA form, the CDR3 reads TGTGCCAGCAGTGACTCGGGTAGCGGGGCCCTAGATACGCAGTATTTT.

V is TRBV7-3 and J is TRBJ2-1; D could derive from TRBD1 or TRBD2 (5 bases each). The CDR3 extends over 13 amino acids. Germline CDR1 and CDR2: SGHTA and FQGTGA. Trimming stripped 5 bases from V and 6 bases from J, with 11 bases between. CDR3 in DNA: TGTGCCAGCAGCCCCGGGACCTCCAATGAGCAGTTCTTC. Its translation: CASSPGTSNEQFF. Full variable domain (remainder filled in from reference TRBV7-3 and TRBJ2-1): GAGVSQTPSNKVTEKGKYVELRCDPISGHTALYWYRQSLGQGPEFLIYFQGTGAADDSGLPNDRFFAVRPEGSVSTLKIQRTERGDSAVYLCASSPGTSNEQFFGPGTRLTVL.

The V call is TRBV28, the J call TRBJ2-2; 10 bases match TRBD2. The V gene end was trimmed by 5 bases and the J gene end by 7 bases; junction bases not matched to a gene: 19. The CDR3 contains 19 residues. Germline V CDR1 and CDR2: MDHEN, SYDVKM. The CDR3 nucleotides are TGTGCCAGCAGTCGAGACAACCTTCGAGCGGGAGGGCCGAACGGGGAGCTGTTTTTT. Its protein product is CASSRDNLRAGGPNGELFF.

The chain has TRBV30 and TRBJ1-4; D call uncertain. Trimming took off 5 bases at V and 3 bases at J, with 10 bases between the two ends. The germline CDR1 and CDR2 sequences are GTSNPN and SVGIG (reference sequence). The CDR3 contains 13 residues. The CDR3 is CAWGGISNEKLFF. CDR3 sequence (DNA): TGTGCCTGGGGTGGCATATCTAATGAAAAACTGTTTTTT.

This clone was found once. This chain uses TRBV5-1 with TRBJ1-2; perhaps TRBD1 as D (6 bases). The CDR3 loop spans 15 amino acids. V lost 2 bases and J 4 bases, leaving 15 bases between the germline ends. Germline CDR1 is SGHRS and CDR2 is YFSETQ. The CDR3 reads CASSFLPDRTYGYTF. CDR3 DNA: TGCGCCAGCAGCTTCCTACCCGACAGGACCTATGGCTACACCTTC.

The chain couples TRBV5-1 to TRBJ1-6, with 9 bases identical to TRBD1. V lost 0 bases to trimming and J lost 10 bases; unmatched junction nucleotides: 17. Per the germline V gene, CDR1 is SGHRS and CDR2 is YFSETQ. This CDR3 has 19 amino acids. CDR3 sequence reads: CASSLVGPWSTGGYSPLHF. Written as DNA, the CDR3 is TGCGCCAGCAGCTTGGTCGGTCCTTGGTCAACAGGGGGCTACTCACCCCTCCACTTT.

This clone was observed once. V is TRBV14 and J is TRBJ2-2, with D possibly matching TRBD2 (6 bases). CDR1 is SGHDN and CDR2 is FVKESK in the germline V gene. V lost 4 bases and J lost 5, with 11 bases in between. The CDR3 length is 14 residues. CDR3 amino acids: CASSRYRETGELFF. CDR3 nucleotides: TGTGCCAGCAGCCGCTACCGGGAGACCGGGGAGCTGTTTTTT.

The gene calls are TRBV30 and TRBJ1-1, with TRBD1 as a possible D gene (5 bases). Germline V lookup: CDR1 GTSNPN, CDR2 SVGIG (reference sequence). Trimming left V 1 base short and J 5 bases short, with 11 bases between. The CDR3 sequence is 13 residues long. This chain's CDR3 is CAWSAGGWTEAFF. The CDR3 DNA reads TGTGCCTGGAGTGCGGGGGGGTGGACTGAAGCTTTCTTT.

The chain uses TRBV5-6 and TRBJ1-2, with no clear D. Germline V CDR1 and CDR2: SGHDT, YYEEEE. The ends were cut back, 4 bases at V and 6 bases at J, with 13 bases in the middle. This CDR3 region has 13 residues. CDR3 nucleotide sequence: TGTGCCAGCAGCCCCGCTTGGTCGGATGGCTACACCTTC. As protein: CASSPAWSDGYTF.

This sequence joins TRBV30 and TRBJ1-2; D possibly corresponds to TRBD1 (5 bases). The CDR3 totals 13 residues. Per the germline V gene, CDR1 is GTSNPN and CDR2 is SVGIG (reference sequence). V lost 7 bases and J 5 bases, leaving 17 bases between the germline ends. The CDR3 loop reads CASEAGLGYGYTF. The CDR3 nucleotides are TGTGCCTCGGAAGCGGGGCTCGGGTATGGCTACACCTTC.

J is TRBJ2-1 and V is TRBV14; D is possibly TRBD2 (5 bases). Germline V CDR1 and CDR2: SGHDN, FVKESK. The CDR3 runs to 14 residues. With 4 bases removed from V and 6 bases from J, the gap between germline ends came to 13 bases. The CDR3 bases are TGTGCCAGCAGCCCCATCGCGGGTAGCAATGAGCAGTTCTTC. Its protein is CASSPIAGSNEQFF. Complete variable domain (other parts from reference TRBV14 and TRBJ2-1): EAGVTQFPSHSVIEKGQTVTLRCDPISGHDNLYWYRRVMGKEIKFLLHFVKESKQDESGMPNNRFLAERTGGTYSTLKVQPAELEDSGVYFCASSPIAGSNEQFFGPGTRLTVL.

The chain couples TRBV2 to TRBJ1-1; D gene unclear. CDR3 size: 14 residues. Germline V gene sequence: CDR1 SNHLY, CDR2 FYNNEI. Trimming shortened V by 4 bases and J by 0 bases, and 9 bases separated the two germline ends. The CDR3 loop reads CASSGNRVNTEAFF. As DNA, the CDR3 is TGTGCCAGCAGTGGAAACAGAGTGAACACTGAAGCTTTCTTT.

The chain combines TRBV28 with TRBJ2-3; 15 nucleotides align to TRBD2. The CDR3 has 18 residues. V lost 2 bases to trimming and J lost 5 bases; unmatched junction nucleotides: 8. Germline CDR1 MDHEN, CDR2 SYDVKM. CDR3 in amino acids: CASSLGTSGRSRRDTQYF. CDR3 DNA: TGTGCCAGCAGTTTAGGGACTAGCGGGAGGTCTCGGAGAGATACGCAGTATTTT. Based on the CDR3 plus reference TRBV28 and TRBJ2-3, the full variable domain is DVKVTQSSRYLVKRTGEKVFLECVQDMDHENMFWYRQDPGLGLRLIYFSYDVKMKEKGDIPEGYSVSREKKERFSLILESASTNQTSMYLCASSLGTSGRSRRDTQYFGPGTRLTVL.

The J gene is TRBJ2-7, the V gene TRBV19, with TRBD2 identical over 8 bases. Germline V gene sequence: CDR1 LNHDA, CDR2 SQIVND (reference sequence). The CDR3 contains 16 residues. J was trimmed by 6 bases and V by 2 bases; bases with no gene match: 12. The CDR3 region is CASSIPGSGSMGEQYF. The DNA of the CDR3 is TGTGCCAGTAGTATACCAGGGAGCGGGAGTATGGGCGAGCAGTACTTC.